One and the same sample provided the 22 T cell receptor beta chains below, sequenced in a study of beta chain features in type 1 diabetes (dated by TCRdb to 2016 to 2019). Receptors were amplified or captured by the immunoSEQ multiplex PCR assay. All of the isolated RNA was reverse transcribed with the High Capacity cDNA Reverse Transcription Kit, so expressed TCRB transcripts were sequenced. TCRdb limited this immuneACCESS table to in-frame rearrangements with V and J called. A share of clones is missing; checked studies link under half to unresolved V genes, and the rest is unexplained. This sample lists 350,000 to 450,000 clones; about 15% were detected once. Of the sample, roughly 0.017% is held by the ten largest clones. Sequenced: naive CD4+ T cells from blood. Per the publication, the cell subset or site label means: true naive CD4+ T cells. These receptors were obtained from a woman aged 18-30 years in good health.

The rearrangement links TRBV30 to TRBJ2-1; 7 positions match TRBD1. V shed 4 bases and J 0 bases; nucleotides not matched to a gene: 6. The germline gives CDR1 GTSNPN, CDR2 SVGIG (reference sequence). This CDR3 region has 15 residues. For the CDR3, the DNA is TGTGCCTGGACGAAAGGGGGCGGCTCCTACAATGAGCAGTTCTTC. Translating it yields CAWTKGGGSYNEQFF. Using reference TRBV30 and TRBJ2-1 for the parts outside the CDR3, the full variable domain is SQTIHQWPATLVQPVGSPLSLECTVEGTSNPNLYWYRQAAGRGLQLLFYSVGIGQISSEVPQNLSASRPQDRQFILSSKKLLLSDSGFYLCAWTKGGGSYNEQFFGPGTRLTVL.

DNA of the CDR3: TGTGCCAGCAGGGACAGGGTCTCTTACGAGCAGTACTTC. Its protein is CASRDRVSYEQYF. The genes are TRBV6-6 and TRBJ2-7, with TRBD1 identical over 8 bases. Losses at the gene ends were 6 bases for V and 4 bases for J; bases not matched to a gene: 5. The length of the CDR3 is 13 residues. The germline gives CDR1 MNHNY, CDR2 SVGAGI (reference sequence).

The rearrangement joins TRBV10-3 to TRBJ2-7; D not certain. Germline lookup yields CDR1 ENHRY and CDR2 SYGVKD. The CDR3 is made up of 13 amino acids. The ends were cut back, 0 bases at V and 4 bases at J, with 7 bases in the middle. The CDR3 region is CAISESAPYEQYF. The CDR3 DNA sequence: TGTGCCATCAGTGAGTCCGCGCCGTACGAGCAGTACTTC.

CDR3 residues: CACLEGPRKLFF. As DNA, the CDR3 is TGTGCCTGTTTGGAGGGGCCTCGGAAACTGTTTTTT. V usage is TRBV30 and J usage is TRBJ1-4, with D perhaps matching TRBD1 (5 bases). The germline V gene has CDR1 GTSNPN and CDR2 SVGIG (reference sequence). The CDR3 length is 12 residues. The V and J ends lost 6 bases and 11 bases respectively, with 16 bases between them.

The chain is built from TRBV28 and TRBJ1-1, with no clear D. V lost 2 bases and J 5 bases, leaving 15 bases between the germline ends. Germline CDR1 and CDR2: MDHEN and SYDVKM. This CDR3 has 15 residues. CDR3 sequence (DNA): TGTGCCAGCAGTTTACCGTCCCTAGCGGGGACTGAAGCTTTCTTT. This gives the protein CASSLPSLAGTEAFF.

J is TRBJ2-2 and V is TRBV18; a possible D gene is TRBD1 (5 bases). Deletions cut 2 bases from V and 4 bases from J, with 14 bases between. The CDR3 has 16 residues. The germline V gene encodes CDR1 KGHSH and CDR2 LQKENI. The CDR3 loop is CASSPGAGPSTGELFF. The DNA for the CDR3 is TGTGCCAGCTCACCAGGGGCAGGCCCCTCCACCGGGGAGCTGTTTTTT.

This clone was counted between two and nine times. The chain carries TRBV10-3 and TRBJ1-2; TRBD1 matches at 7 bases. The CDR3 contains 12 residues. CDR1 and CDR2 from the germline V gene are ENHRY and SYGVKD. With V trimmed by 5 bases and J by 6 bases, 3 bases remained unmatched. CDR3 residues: CAISYTGDGYTF. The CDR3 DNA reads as TGTGCCATCAGTTATACAGGGGATGGCTACACCTTC.

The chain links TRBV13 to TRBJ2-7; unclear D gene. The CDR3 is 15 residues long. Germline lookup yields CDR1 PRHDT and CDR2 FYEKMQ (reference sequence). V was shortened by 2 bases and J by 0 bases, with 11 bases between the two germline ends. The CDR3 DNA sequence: TGTGCCAGCAGCTTAAAGTGGGCCTTCTCCTACGAGCAGTACTTC. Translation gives CASSLKWAFSYEQYF. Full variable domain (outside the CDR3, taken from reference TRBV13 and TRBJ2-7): AAGVIQSPRHLIKEKRETATLKCYPIPRHDTVYWYQQGPGQDPQFLISFYEKMQSDKGSIPDRFSAQQFSDYHSELNMSSLELGDSALYFCASSLKWAFSYEQYFGPGTRLTVT.

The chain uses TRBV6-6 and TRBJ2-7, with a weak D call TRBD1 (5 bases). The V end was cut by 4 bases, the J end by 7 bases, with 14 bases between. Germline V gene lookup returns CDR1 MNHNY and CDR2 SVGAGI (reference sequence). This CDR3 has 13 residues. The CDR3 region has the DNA TGTGCCAGCAGTTGGGGAAGGGGATTTGAGCAGTACTTC. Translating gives CASSWGRGFEQYF.

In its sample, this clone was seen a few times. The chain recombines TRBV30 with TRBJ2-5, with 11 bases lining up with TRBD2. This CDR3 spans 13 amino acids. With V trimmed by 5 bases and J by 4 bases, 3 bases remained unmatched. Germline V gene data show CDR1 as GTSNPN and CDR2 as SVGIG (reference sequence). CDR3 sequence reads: CAWETSGAETQYF. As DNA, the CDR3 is TGTGCCTGGGAGACTAGCGGGGCAGAGACCCAGTACTTC.

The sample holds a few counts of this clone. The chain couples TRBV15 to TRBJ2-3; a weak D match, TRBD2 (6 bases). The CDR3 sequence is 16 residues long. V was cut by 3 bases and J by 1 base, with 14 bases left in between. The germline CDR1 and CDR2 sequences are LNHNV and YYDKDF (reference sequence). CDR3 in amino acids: CATSSLGRRGTDTQYF. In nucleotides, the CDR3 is TGTGCCACCAGCAGCTTGGGGCGGAGGGGCACAGATACGCAGTATTTT.

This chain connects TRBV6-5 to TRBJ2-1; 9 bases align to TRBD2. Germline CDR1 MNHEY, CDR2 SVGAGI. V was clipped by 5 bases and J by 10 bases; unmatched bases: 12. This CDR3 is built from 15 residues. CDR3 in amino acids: CASSGGGLAISEQFF. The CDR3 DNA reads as TGTGCCAGCAGTGGGGGGGGACTAGCCATATCGGAGCAGTTCTTC.

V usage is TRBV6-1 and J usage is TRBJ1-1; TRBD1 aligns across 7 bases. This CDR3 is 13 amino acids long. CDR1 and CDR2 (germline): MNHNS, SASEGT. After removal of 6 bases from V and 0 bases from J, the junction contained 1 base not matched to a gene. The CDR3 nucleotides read TGTGCCAGCAGCGGGACAGTGAACACTGAAGCTTTCTTT. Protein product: CASSGTVNTEAFF.

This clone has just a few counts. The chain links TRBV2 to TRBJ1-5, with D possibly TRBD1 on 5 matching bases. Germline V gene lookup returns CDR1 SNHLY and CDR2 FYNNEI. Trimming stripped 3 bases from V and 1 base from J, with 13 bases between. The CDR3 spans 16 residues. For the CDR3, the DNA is TGTGCCAGCAGTGACAGGGCCCTTAGGAGCAATCAGCCCCAGCATTTT. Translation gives CASSDRALRSNQPQHF. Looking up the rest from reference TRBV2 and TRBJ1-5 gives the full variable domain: EPEVTQTPSHQVTQMGQEVILRCVPISNHLYFYWYRQILGQKVEFLVSFYNNEISEKSEIFDDQFSVERPDGSNFTLKIRSTKLEDSAMYFCASSDRALRSNQPQHFGDGTRLSIL.

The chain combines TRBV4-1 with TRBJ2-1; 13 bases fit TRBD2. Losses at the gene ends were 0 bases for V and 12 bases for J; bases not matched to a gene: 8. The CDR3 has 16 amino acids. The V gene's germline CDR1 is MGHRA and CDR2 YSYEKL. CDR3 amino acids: CASSQEGTSGTLRQFF. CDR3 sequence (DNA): TGCGCCAGCAGCCAAGAAGGGACTAGCGGGACGTTACGGCAGTTCTTC.

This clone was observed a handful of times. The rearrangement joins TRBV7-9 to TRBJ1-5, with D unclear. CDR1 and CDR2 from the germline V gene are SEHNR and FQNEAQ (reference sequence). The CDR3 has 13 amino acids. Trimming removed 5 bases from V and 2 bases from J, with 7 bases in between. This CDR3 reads CASSQRGNQPQHF. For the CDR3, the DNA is TGTGCCAGCAGCCAACGAGGCAATCAGCCCCAGCATTTT. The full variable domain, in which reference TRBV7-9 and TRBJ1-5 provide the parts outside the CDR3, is DTGVSQNPRHKITKRGQNVTFRCDPISEHNRLYWYRQTLGQGPEFLTYFQNEAQLEKSRLLSDRFSAERPKGSFSTLEIQRTEQGDSAMYLCASSQRGNQPQHFGDGTRLSIL.

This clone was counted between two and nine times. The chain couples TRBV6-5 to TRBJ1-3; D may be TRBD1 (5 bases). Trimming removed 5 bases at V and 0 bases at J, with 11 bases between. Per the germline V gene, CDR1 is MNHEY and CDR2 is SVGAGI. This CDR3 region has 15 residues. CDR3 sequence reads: CASSNTGPSGNTIYF. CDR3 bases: TGTGCCAGCAGTAACACAGGACCCTCTGGAAACACCATATATTTT.

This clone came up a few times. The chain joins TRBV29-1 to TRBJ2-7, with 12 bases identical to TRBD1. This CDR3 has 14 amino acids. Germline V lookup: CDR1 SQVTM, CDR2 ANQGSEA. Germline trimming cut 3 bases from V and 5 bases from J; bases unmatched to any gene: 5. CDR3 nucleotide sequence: TGCAGCGTTGATCTGGGACAGGGGGCTAACGAGCAGTACTTC. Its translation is CSVDLGQGANEQYF.

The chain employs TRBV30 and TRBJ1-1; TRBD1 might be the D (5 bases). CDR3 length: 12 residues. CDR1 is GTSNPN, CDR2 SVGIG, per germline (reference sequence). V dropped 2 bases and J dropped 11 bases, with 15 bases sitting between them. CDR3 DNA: TGTGCCTGGAGTCTCGACGGGGGATGGGCTTTCTTT. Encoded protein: CAWSLDGGWAFF. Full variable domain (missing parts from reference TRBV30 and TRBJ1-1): SQTIHQWPATLVQPVGSPLSLECTVEGTSNPNLYWYRQAAGRGLQLLFYSVGIGQISSEVPQNLSASRPQDRQFILSSKKLLLSDSGFYLCAWSLDGGWAFFGQGTRLTVV.

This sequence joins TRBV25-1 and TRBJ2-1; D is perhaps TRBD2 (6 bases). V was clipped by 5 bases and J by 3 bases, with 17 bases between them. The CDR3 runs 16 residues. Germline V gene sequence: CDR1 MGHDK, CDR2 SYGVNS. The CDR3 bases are TGTGCCAGCAGTAAGCTGATAGCTAGCGTCTACAATGAGCAGTTCTTC. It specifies CASSKLIASVYNEQFF. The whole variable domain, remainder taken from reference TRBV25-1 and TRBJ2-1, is EADIYQTPRYLVIGTGKKITLECSQTMGHDKMYWYQQDPGMELHLIHYSYGVNSTEKGDLSSESTVSRIRTEHFPLTLESARPSHTSQYLCASSKLIASVYNEQFFGPGTRLTVL.

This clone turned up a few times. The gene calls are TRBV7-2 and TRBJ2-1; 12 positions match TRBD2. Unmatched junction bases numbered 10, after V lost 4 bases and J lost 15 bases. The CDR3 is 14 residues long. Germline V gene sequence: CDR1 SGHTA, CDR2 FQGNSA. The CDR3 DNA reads TGTGCCAGCAGCTCCGGACTAGCGGGAACATCCTCGTTCTTC. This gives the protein CASSSGLAGTSSFF.

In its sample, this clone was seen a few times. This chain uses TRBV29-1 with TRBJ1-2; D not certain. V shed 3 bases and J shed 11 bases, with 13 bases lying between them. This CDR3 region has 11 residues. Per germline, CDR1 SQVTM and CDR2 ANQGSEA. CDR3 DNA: TGCAGCGTTGAGGCGGATTTGTTATACACCTTC. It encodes CSVEADLLYTF. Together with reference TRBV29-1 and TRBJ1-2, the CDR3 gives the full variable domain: SAVISQKPSRDICQRGTSLTIQCQVDSQVTMMFWYRQQPGQSLTLIATANQGSEATYESGFVIDKFPISRPNLTFSTLTVSNMSPEDSSIYLCSVEADLLYTFGSGTRLTVV.